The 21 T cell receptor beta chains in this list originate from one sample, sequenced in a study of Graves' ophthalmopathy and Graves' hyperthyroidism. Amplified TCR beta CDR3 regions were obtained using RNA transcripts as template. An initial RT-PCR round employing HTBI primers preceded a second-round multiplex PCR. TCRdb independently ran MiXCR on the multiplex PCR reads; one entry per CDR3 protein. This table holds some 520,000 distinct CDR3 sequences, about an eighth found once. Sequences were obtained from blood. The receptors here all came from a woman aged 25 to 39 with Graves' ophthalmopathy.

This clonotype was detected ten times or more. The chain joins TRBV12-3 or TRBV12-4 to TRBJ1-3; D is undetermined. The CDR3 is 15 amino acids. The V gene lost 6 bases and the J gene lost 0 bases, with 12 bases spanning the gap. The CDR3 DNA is TGTGCCAGCAGGGTTCAGGATACCTCTGGAAACACCATATATTTT. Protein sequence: CASRVQDTSGNTIYF.

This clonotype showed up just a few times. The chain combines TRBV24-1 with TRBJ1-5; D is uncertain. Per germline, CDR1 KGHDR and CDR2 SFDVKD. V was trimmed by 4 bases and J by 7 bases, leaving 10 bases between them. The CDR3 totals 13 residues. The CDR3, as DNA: TGTGCCACCAGTGACCGACCCAACCAGCCCCAGCATTTT. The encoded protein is CATSDRPNQPQHF.

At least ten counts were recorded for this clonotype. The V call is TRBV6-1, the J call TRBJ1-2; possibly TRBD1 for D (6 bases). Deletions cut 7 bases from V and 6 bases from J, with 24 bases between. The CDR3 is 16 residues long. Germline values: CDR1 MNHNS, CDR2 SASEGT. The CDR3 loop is CASTLSGTQLRDGYTF. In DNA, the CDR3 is TGTGCCAGCACATTAAGTGGGACACAGCTCCGCGATGGCTACACCTTC.

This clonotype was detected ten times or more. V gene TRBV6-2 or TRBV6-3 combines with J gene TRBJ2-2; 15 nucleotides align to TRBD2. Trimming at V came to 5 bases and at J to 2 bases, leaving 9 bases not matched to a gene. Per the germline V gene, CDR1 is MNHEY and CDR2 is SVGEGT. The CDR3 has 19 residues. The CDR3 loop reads CASSPLGTSGGRNTGELFF. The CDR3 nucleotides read TGTGCCAGCAGTCCCTTAGGGACTAGCGGGGGGCGTAACACCGGGGAGCTGTTTTTT.

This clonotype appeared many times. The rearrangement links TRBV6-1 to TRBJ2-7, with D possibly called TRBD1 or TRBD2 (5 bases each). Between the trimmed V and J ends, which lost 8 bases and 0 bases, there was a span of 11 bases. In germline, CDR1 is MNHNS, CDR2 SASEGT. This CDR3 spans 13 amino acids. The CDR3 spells CASGTVNSYEQYF. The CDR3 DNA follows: TGTGCCAGCGGGACGGTGAACTCCTACGAGCAGTACTTC.

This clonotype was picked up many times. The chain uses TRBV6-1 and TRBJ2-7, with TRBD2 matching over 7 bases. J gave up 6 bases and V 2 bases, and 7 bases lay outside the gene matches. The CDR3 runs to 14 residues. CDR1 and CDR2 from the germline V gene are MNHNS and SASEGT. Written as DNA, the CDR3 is TGTGCCAGCAGTGAATGGGCGGGAGTAGGCGAGCAGTACTTC. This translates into CASSEWAGVGEQYF.

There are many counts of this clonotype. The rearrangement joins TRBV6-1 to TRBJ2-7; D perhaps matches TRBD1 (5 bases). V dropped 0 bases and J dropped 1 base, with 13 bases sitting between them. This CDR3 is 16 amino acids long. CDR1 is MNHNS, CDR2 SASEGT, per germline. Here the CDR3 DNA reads TGTGCCAGCAGTGAAGCGCAGGGCGTCGTATCCTACGAGCAGTACTTC. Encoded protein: CASSEAQGVVSYEQYF.

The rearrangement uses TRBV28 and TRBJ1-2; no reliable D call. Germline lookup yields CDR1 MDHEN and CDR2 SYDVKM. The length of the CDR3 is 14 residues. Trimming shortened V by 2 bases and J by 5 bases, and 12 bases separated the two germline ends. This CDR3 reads CASSLGCWRYGYTF. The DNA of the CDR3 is TGTGCCAGCAGTTTAGGTTGCTGGAGGTATGGCTACACCTTC.

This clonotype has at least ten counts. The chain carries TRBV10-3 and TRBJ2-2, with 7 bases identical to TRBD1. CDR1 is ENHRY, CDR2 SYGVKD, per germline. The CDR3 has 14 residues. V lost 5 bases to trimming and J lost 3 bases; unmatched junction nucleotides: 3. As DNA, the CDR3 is TGTGCCATCAGTACCGGGACAGACACCGGGGAGCTGTTTTTT. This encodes CAISTGTDTGELFF.

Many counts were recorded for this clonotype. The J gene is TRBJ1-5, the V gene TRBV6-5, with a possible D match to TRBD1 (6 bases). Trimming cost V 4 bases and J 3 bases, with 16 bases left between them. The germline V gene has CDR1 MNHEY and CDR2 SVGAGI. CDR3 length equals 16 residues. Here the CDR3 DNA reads TGTGCCAGCAGTTTTACCAGGGGCGGCATCAATCAGCCCCAGCATTTT. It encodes CASSFTRGGINQPQHF.

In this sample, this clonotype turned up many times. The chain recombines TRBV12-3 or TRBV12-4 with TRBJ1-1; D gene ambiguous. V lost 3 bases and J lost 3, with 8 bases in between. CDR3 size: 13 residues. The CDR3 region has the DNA TGTGCCAGCAGTTTTAGGTCGGACACTGAAGCTTTCTTT. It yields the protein CASSFRSDTEAFF.

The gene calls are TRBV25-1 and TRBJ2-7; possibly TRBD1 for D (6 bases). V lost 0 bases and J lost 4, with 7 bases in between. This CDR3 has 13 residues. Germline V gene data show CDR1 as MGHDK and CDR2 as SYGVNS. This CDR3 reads CASSEYQGYEQYF. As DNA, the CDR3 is TGTGCCAGCAGTGAATATCAGGGGTACGAGCAGTACTTC.

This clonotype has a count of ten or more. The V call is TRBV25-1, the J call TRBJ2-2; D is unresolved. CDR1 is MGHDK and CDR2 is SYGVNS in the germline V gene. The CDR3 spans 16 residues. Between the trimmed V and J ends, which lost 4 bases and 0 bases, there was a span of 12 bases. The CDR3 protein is CASSGRGVPNTGELFF. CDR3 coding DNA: TGTGCCAGCAGTGGCCGAGGAGTTCCGAACACCGGGGAGCTGTTTTTT. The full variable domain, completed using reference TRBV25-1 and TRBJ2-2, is EADIYQTPRYLVIGTGKKITLECSQTMGHDKMYWYQQDPGMELHLIHYSYGVNSTEKGDLSSESTVSRIRTEHFPLTLESARPSHTSQYLCASSGRGVPNTGELFFGEGSRLTVL.

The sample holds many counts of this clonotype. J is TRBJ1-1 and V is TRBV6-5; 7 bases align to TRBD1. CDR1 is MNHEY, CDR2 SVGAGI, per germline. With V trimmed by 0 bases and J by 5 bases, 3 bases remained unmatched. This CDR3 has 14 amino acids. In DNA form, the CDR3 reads TGTGCCAGCAGTTACTCTCCAGGGGGAACTGAAGCTTTCTTT. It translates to CASSYSPGGTEAFF.

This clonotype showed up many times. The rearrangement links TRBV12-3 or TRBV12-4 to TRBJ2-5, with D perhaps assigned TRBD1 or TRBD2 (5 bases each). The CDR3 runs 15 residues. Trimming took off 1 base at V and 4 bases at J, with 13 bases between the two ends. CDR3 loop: CASSLGGARGETQYF. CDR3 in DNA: TGTGCCAGCAGTTTAGGTGGCGCGAGGGGAGAGACCCAGTACTTC.

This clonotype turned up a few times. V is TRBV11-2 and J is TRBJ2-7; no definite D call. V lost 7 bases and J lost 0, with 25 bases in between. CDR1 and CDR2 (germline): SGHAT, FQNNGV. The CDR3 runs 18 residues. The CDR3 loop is CASNHRVGSSASSYEQYF. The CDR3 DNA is TGTGCCAGCAACCACCGGGTGGGATCCTCGGCTAGCTCCTACGAGCAGTACTTC.

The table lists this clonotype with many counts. The CDR3 region is CSAPDRGRGNNQPQHF. DNA for the CDR3: TGCAGTGCTCCGGACAGGGGCAGGGGGAACAATCAGCCCCAGCATTTT. V is TRBV20-1 and J is TRBJ1-5; 9 bases map to TRBD1. V lost 5 bases, J lost 3 bases, and 11 bases stayed unmatched. The CDR3 length is 16 residues. Germline V gene sequence: CDR1 DFQATT, CDR2 SNEGSKA (reference sequence).

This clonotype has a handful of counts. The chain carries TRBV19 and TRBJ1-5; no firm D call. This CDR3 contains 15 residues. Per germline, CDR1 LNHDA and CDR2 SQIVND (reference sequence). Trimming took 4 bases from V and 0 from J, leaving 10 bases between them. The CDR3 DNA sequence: TGTGCCAGTAGTAGGCAGATTCCTAGCAATCAGCCCCAGCATTTT. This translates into CASSRQIPSNQPQHF. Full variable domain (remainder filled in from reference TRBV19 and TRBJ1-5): DGGITQSPKYLFRKEGQNVTLSCEQNLNHDAMYWYRQDPGQGLRLIYYSQIVNDFQKGDIAEGYSVSREKKESFPLTVTSAQKNPTAFYLCASSRQIPSNQPQHFGDGTRLSIL.

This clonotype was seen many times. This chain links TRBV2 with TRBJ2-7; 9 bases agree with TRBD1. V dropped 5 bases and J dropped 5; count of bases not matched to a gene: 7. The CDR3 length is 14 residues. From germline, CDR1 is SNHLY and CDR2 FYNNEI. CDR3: CASSSLGDRDEQYF. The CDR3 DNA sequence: TGTGCCAGCAGTTCCTTAGGGGACAGGGACGAGCAGTACTTC. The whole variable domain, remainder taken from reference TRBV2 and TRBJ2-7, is EPEVTQTPSHQVTQMGQEVILRCVPISNHLYFYWYRQILGQKVEFLVSFYNNEISEKSEIFDDQFSVERPDGSNFTLKIRSTKLEDSAMYFCASSSLGDRDEQYFGPGTRLTVT.

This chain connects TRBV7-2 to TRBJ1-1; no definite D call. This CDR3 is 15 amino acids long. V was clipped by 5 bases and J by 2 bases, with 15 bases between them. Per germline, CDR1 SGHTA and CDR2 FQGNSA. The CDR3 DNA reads TGTGCCAGCAGCCCGGGGAGGATAGTAAACACTGAAGCTTTCTTT. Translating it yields CASSPGRIVNTEAFF. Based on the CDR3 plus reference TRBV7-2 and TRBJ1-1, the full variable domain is GAGVSQSPSNKVTEKGKDVELRCDPISGHTALYWYRQSLGQGLEFLIYFQGNSAPDKSGLPSDRFSAERTGGSVSTLTIQRTQQEDSAVYLCASSPGRIVNTEAFFGQGTRLTVV.

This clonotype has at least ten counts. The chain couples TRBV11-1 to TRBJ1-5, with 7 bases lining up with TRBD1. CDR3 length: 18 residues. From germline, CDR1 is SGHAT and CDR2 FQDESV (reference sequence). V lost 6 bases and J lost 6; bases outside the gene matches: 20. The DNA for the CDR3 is TGTGCCAGCAGAGATCAAGTAGCGGGGCAGGGGGTGATTCAGCCCCAGCATTTT. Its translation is CASRDQVAGQGVIQPQHF.